The rows below give T cell receptor beta chains drawn from one sample of a study of shared clonotypes between healthy human individuals. Sequenced by immunoSEQ multiplex PCR; TCRdb stores in-frame clones only, minus some. The repertoire has around 99,000 clones, almost 70% of them found once; the top ten carry approximately 53%. Sequenced input: memory CD8+ T cells sorted from blood. All receptors derive from a young man in good health. Each CDR3 is given with its conserved first and last residue. D genes are given only for firm matches. Not every row has a clone size; where given, it reads once, few, many or a size class.

j_call,v_call,clone_size,d_call,cdr3_aa,cdr3_nt
TRBJ2-7,TRBV4-2,.,TRBD2,CASSEGEGLAGDYEQYF,TGTGCCAGCAGCGAAGGGGAGGGACTAGCGGGCGACTACGAGCAGTACTTC
TRBJ2-1,TRBV27,.,.,CASSPGLHNEQFF,TGTGCCAGCAGTCCTGGACTGCACAATGAGCAGTTCTTC
TRBJ1-2,TRBV6-6,.,.,CASSSSEYGYTF,TGTGCCAGCAGTTCCAGCGAGTATGGCTACACCTTC
TRBJ2-1,TRBV9,.,TRBD2,CASSVDLWAGVMNEQFF,TGTGCCAGCAGCGTAGACCTTTGGGCGGGAGTCATGAATGAGCAGTTCTTC
TRBJ2-7,TRBV27,.,.,CASSARSGTGVDEQYF,TGTGCCAGCAGTGCCCGGTCCGGGACCGGGGTCGACGAGCAGTACTTC
TRBJ2-5,TRBV11-2,many,TRBD1,CASSLWTGETQYF,TGTGCCAGCAGCTTATGGACAGGAGAGACCCAGTACTTC
TRBJ2-1,TRBV7-7,.,TRBD1,CASSKQGIGVNEQFF,TGTGCTAGCAGCAAACAGGGGATTGGTGTTAATGAGCAGTTCTTC
TRBJ2-7,TRBV6-1,.,.,CASSEVMGAPNSYEQYF,TGTGCCAGCAGTGAAGTTATGGGCGCCCCAAATTCCTACGAGCAGTACTTC
TRBJ2-1,TRBV11-2,few,.,CASSWTPDNEQFF,TGTGCCAGCAGCTGGACACCGGACAATGAGCAGTTCTTC
TRBJ2-7,TRBV6-9,.,.,CASSWGQAQYEQYF,TGTGCCAGCAGTTGGGGCCAGGCCCAGTACGAGCAGTACTTC
TRBJ2-1,TRBV7-2,.,TRBD1,CASSITGGFGNEQFF,TGTGCCAGCAGCATCACAGGGGGCTTCGGCAATGAGCAGTTCTTC
TRBJ2-1,TRBV5-6,.,TRBD2,CASSFGTSLLSYNEQFF,TGTGCCAGCAGCTTCGGGACTAGCCTCCTTTCCTACAATGAGCAGTTCTTC
TRBJ2-7,TRBV6-1,many,TRBD1,CASSDRGGPYEQYF,TGTGCCAGCAGTGACAGAGGGGGCCCCTACGAGCAGTACTTC
TRBJ2-2,TRBV4-3,.,TRBD1,CASSQGQGAFTGELFF,TGCGCCAGCAGCCAGGGACAGGGGGCGTTTACCGGGGAGCTGTTTTTT
TRBJ1-5,TRBV5-5,.,TRBD1,CASSFRPGTGALNQPQHF,TGTGCCAGCAGCTTCCGCCCCGGGACAGGGGCCCTCAATCAGCCCCAGCATTTT